Presented here are 7 T cell receptor beta chains from one specimen sequenced in a study of monozygotic twins with inflammatory bowel disease. TCRdb re-called the 5' RACE reads; one entry per CDR3 protein, DNA not given. The ten top clones account for less than 6.5%, within a sample of just over 300,000 distinct CDR3 sequences. Sequencing was performed on blood. Receptors were obtained from a human donor with ulcerative colitis or Crohn's disease, or a healthy co-twin of an affected twin (not recorded which).

The V gene is TRBV5-4, the J gene TRBJ1-1; TCRdb's D call of TRBD1 is untestable without DNA. The CDR3 is made up of 12 amino acids. CDR1 SGHNT and CDR2 YYREEE come from the germline V gene (reference sequence). CDR3 sequence reads: CASFRGNTEAFF.

The chain carries TRBV4-3 and TRBJ2-6; the TCRdb D gene call, TRBD1, has no DNA to confirm it. The CDR3 runs 18 residues. CDR1 LGHNA and CDR2 YSLEER come from the germline V gene. CDR3 in amino acids: CASSQARTGYSGANVLTF.

The chain carries TRBV5-6 and TRBJ2-2; TCRdb outputs TRBD2, but without DNA this stays unchecked. This CDR3 region has 16 residues. Germline CDR1 is SGHDT and CDR2 is YYEEEE. This CDR3 reads CASSLARDWNTGELFF.

This sequence joins TRBV7-2 and TRBJ2-6. Germline V gene data show CDR1 as SGHTA and CDR2 as FQGNSA. This CDR3 region has 16 residues. Here the CDR3 reads CASSLGLGSGANVLTF.

J is TRBJ1-4 and V is TRBV27. There are 14 residues in the CDR3. Germline values: CDR1 MNHEY, CDR2 SMNVEV (reference sequence). The chain's CDR3 is CASSDWGINEKLFF.

The chain uses TRBV5-5 and TRBJ2-7; the TCRdb D gene call, TRBD1, has no DNA to confirm it. Germline V gives CDR1 SGHKS, CDR2 YYEKEE (reference sequence). CDR3 length: 15 amino acids. CDR3 region: CASSLEGRGQVEQYF.

The chain is built from TRBV12-3 or TRBV12-4 and TRBJ1-5. The CDR3 covers 14 residues. The CDR3 here is CASSYDGGPQPQHF.